The rows below give T cell receptor beta chains drawn from one sample of a study of spatial heterogeneity in lung cancer. TCRdb ran MiXCR on the 5' RACE reads and lists one entry per CDR3 protein. The data hold 3,300 or so distinct CDR3 sequences, with less than 10% observed a single time. The sequencing used lung tumor tissue, collected at surgery. The receptors were sampled from a male donor with early-stage non-small cell lung cancer. Both conserved end residues are part of each CDR3. D genes are given only for firm matches. Only some rows state a clone size, as once, few, many or a class for expanded clones.

TRBV7-9,-,TRBJ2-2,medium-sized,TGTGCCAGCAGCCCCCAGTCGGACACCGGGGAGCTGTTTTTT,CASSPQSDTGELFF
TRBV7-2,-,TRBJ1-6,-,TGTGCCAGCAGCTTCCAGGGACCTAGTAATTCACCCCTCCACTTT,CASSFQGPSNSPLHF
TRBV11-2,-,TRBJ1-1,few,TGTGCCAGCGGCGACAGGAACACTGAAGCTTTCTTT,CASGDRNTEAFF
TRBV28,TRBD1,TRBJ2-5,many,TGTGCCAGCAGTGAATACCAGGGGGCCCAAGAGACCCAGTACTTC,CASSEYQGAQETQYF
TRBV29-1,-,TRBJ1-2,-,TGCAGCGTTGAAGAGGGGGGCTATGGCTACACCTTC,CSVEEGGYGYTF
TRBV20-1,TRBD2,TRBJ2-7,few,TGCAGTGCTAACAGCGGGGACTTGAACTACGAGCAGTACTTC,CSANSGDLNYEQYF
TRBV6-1,TRBD1,TRBJ2-5,many,TGTGCCAGCAGTGACGGGACAGGGGGGAGGTTTAAGGAGACCCAGTACTTC,CASSDGTGGRFKETQYF
TRBV20-1,-,TRBJ1-1,-,TGCAGTGCTCCGAGAGGGAACACTGAAGCTTTCTTT,CSAPRGNTEAFF
TRBV5-1,TRBD1,TRBJ2-6,medium-sized,TGCGCCAGCAGCAGCGGGGACAGGGTTGGGGCCAACGTCCTGACTTTC,CASSSGDRVGANVLTF
TRBV2,TRBD1,TRBJ2-5,many,TGTGCCAGCGAGACAGGGGGCTTTAAGACCCAGTACTTC,CASETGGFKTQYF
TRBV6-1,-,TRBJ1-5,few,TGTGCCAGCAGTGAACTACCGGGCGATCAGCCCCAGCATTTT,CASSELPGDQPQHF
TRBV11-1,TRBD1,TRBJ2-5,few,TGTGCCAGCAGGGGACAGGGAGGAGAGACCCAGTACTTC,CASRGQGGETQYF
TRBV19,TRBD2,TRBJ2-1,medium-sized,TGTGCCAGCACCGGGACTAGCATTTTCTATGAGCAGTTCTTC,CASTGTSIFYEQFF
TRBV27,-,TRBJ2-5,medium-sized,TGTGCCAGCAGTTTAAACACCAGGGTGGAGACCCAGTACTTC,CASSLNTRVETQYF
TRBV20-1,-,TRBJ1-5,many,TGCAGTGCTAGTAAGGGAAGGTTGAATCAGCCCCAGCATTTT,CSASKGRLNQPQHF
TRBV2,TRBD1,TRBJ1-1,medium-sized,TGTGCCAGCACCCTGACAGGGATGACTGAAGCTTTCTTT,CASTLTGMTEAFF
TRBV5-1,-,TRBJ2-1,medium-sized,TGCGCCAGCAGTTTTTCCTACAATGAGCAGTTCTTC,CASSFSYNEQFF
TRBV7-8,-,TRBJ1-2,medium-sized,TGTGCCAGCAGCTTAGAGGTGGGCGGATGGAATTATGGCTACACCTTC,CASSLEVGGWNYGYTF
TRBV29-1,TRBD1,TRBJ1-4,medium-sized,TGCAGCGCTAAAACCGGGACAGGAGCGGAAAAACTGTTTTTT,CSAKTGTGAEKLFF
TRBV5-4,-,TRBJ2-4,-,TGTGCCAGCAGCCCGGGACAAAACATTCAGTACTTC,CASSPGQNIQYF
TRBV20-1,TRBD2,TRBJ2-7,-,TGCAGTGCTAGAGATCTTCGCGGGGGCTACGAGCAGTACTTC,CSARDLRGGYEQYF
TRBV28,-,TRBJ2-3,many,TGTGCCACCCTCCCCCCAGGTCACACAGATACGCAGTATTTT,CATLPPGHTDTQYF
TRBV6-1,-,TRBJ2-1,medium-sized,TGTGCCAGCAGTGAATGGGCGAGGGTCAATGAGCAGTTCTTC,CASSEWARVNEQFF
TRBV30,-,TRBJ1-4,medium-sized,TGTGCCTCATTGATCCCGGACTCTAATGAAAAACTGTTTTTT,CASLIPDSNEKLFF